One sample yielded the 19 T cell receptor beta chains listed below, sequenced in a study of cytomegalovirus exposure and HLA in healthy donors. PCR amplification relied on 60 Vbeta primers (plus 13 Jbeta primers). Assay used: immunoSEQ multiplex PCR; TCRdb lists only in-frame clones, some missing. The table lists some 60,000 clones, over 75% of them singletons. Sample: PBMCs. The receptors come from a male donor in good health and CMV-seronegative.

This rearrangement joins TRBV19 to TRBJ1-2; unclear D gene. Germline values: CDR1 LNHDA, CDR2 SQIVND (reference sequence). Trimming removed 4 bases from V and 4 bases from J, with 16 bases in between. CDR3 length equals 15 residues. DNA of the CDR3: TGTGCCAGTAGTACCACAACGGAGCAGATCTATGGCTACACCTTC. Translated, it gives CASSTTTEQIYGYTF.

The chain is built from TRBV5-4 and TRBJ2-7; the D gene is possibly TRBD2 (6 bases). The CDR3 is 15 residues long. Trimming took off 1 base at V and 0 bases at J, with 11 bases between the two ends. Per germline, CDR1 SGHNT and CDR2 YYREEE (reference sequence). CDR3 coding DNA: TGTGCCAGCAGCTTGAGGGCGGGGAGCTCCTACGAGCAGTACTTC. This codes for CASSLRAGSSYEQYF.

This clone occurred once. This chain links TRBV7-9 with TRBJ1-1; D unresolved. Germline V gene sequence: CDR1 SEHNR, CDR2 FQNEAQ (reference sequence). V was shortened by 3 bases and J by 2 bases, with 10 bases between the two germline ends. The CDR3 spans 14 residues. As DNA, the CDR3 is TGTGCCAGCAGCTTGAGGCAGCTAAACACTGAAGCTTTCTTT. Translation gives CASSLRQLNTEAFF.

To note about this clone: One end of the junction is discordant with germline, which a read error may explain. CDR3 nucleotide sequence: TGTGTCAGCAGCTTAGGCCTAGCGGGGTCCCAAGAGACCCAGTACTTC. This sequence encodes CVSSLGLAGSQETQYF. The chain recombines TRBV7-9 with TRBJ2-5, with 9 bases aligning to TRBD2. Germline V gives CDR1 SEHNR, CDR2 FQNEAQ (reference sequence). The CDR3 is 16 residues long.

The J gene is TRBJ1-2, the V gene TRBV21-1. TRBV21-1 has pseudogene status. The CDR3 consists of 14 residues. The CDR3 spells CASSHPGSVYGYTF. CDR3 DNA sequence: TGTGCCAGCAGCCACCCGGGGTCAGTCTATGGCTACACCTTC.

The chain combines TRBV11-3 with TRBJ2-1; TRBD2 agrees at 10 bases. The CDR3 is made up of 15 amino acids. V lost 4 bases to trimming and J lost 5 bases; unmatched junction nucleotides: 5. Germline V gene sequence: CDR1 SGHNT, CDR2 YENEEA. The CDR3 DNA reads as TGTGCCAGCAGCTCTTTAGCGGGGGGTAACAATGAGCAGTTCTTC. Translated: CASSSLAGGNNEQFF.

This sequence joins TRBV2 and TRBJ2-1; D gene uncertain. The CDR3 contains 14 residues. The V end lost 2 bases, the J end lost 2 bases, and 7 bases lay between the germline ends. Germline V gene sequence: CDR1 SNHLY, CDR2 FYNNEI. Here the CDR3 reads CASSESLPYNEQFF. As DNA, the CDR3 is TGTGCCAGCAGTGAAAGCCTCCCCTACAATGAGCAGTTCTTC.

The chain couples TRBV28 to TRBJ1-1; 8 positions agree with TRBD1. The CDR3 contains 14 residues. V gave up 7 bases and J gave up 0 bases; unmatched junction bases: 4. Looked up from germline, CDR1 is MDHEN and CDR2 is SYDVKM. CDR3: CASTRTGMNTEAFF. The DNA of the CDR3 is TGTGCCAGCACCAGGACAGGGATGAACACTGAAGCTTTCTTT.

The chain combines TRBV19 with TRBJ1-1; tentatively, D is TRBD1 (6 bases). The V gene lost 8 bases and the J gene lost 0 bases, with 7 bases spanning the gap. Per the germline V gene, CDR1 is LNHDA and CDR2 is SQIVND (reference sequence). The length of the CDR3 is 12 residues. CDR3 nucleotide sequence: TGTGCCAGTTGGGGGCTGAACACTGAAGCTTTCTTT. Translating gives CASWGLNTEAFF.

The V gene is TRBV5-1, the J gene TRBJ1-2, with D perhaps matching TRBD1 (6 bases). V was shortened by 4 bases and J by 3 bases, with 13 bases between the two germline ends. CDR1 and CDR2 from the germline V gene are SGHRS and YFSETQ. The CDR3 sequence is 14 residues long. The CDR3 spells CASSPRTDHYGYTF. In nucleotides, the CDR3 is TGCGCCAGCAGCCCAAGGACAGACCACTATGGCTACACCTTC.

This clone appeared once. The chain employs TRBV15 and TRBJ1-5, with D hard to call. The CDR3 runs to 15 residues. From germline, CDR1 is LNHNV and CDR2 YYDKDF (reference sequence). V was shortened by 4 bases and J by 0 bases, with 10 bases between the two germline ends. This CDR3 reads CATSTSRNSNQPQHF. The DNA of the CDR3 is TGTGCCACCAGCACTAGTCGGAATAGCAATCAGCCCCAGCATTTT.

The chain uses TRBV6-1 and TRBJ1-1; 8 bases line up with TRBD1. The V gene's germline CDR1 is MNHNS and CDR2 SASEGT. Trimming took 5 bases from V and 3 from J; bases not matched to a gene: 8. This CDR3 has 15 residues. CDR3 nucleotides: TGTGCCAGCAGTTCCCCCAGGGGGCCGTACACTGAAGCTTTCTTT. It is translated as CASSSPRGPYTEAFF.

With regard to this clone: At one boundary the junction diverges from the germline segment, which might be a read error. The V gene is TRBV30, the J gene TRBJ1-5; D is ambiguous. The length of the CDR3 is 17 residues. CDR1 is GTSNPN, CDR2 SVGIG, per germline (reference sequence). CDR3 DNA sequence: TGTGCCTGGAGTGCTTACAATTTTCGTGAGGGCAAACAGCCCCAGCATTTT. It codes for CAWSAYNFREGKQPQHF.

This clone showed up just a few times. V and J are TRBV7-9 and TRBJ2-5; 9 nucleotides line up with TRBD2. This CDR3 region has 14 residues. Germline CDR1 is SEHNR and CDR2 is FQNEAQ (reference sequence). Trimming took 1 base from V and 8 from J; bases not matched to a gene: 5. For the CDR3, the DNA is TGTGCCAGCAGCTTAGATCTAGCGGGGCCAACCCAGTACTTC. It yields the protein CASSLDLAGPTQYF.

The V gene is TRBV18, the J gene TRBJ1-3; the match to TRBD1 covers 7 bases. The V and J ends lost 6 bases and 4 bases, in that order; junction bases with no gene match: 12. The CDR3 consists of 16 residues. CDR1 is KGHSH and CDR2 is LQKENI in the germline V gene. CDR3 nucleotides: TGTGCCAGCTCCGAGGGAGAAGGGGGCTCCGGAAACACCATATATTTT. Translated: CASSEGEGGSGNTIYF.

The rearrangement joins TRBV5-8 to TRBJ2-5, with D possibly TRBD2 on 6 matching bases. CDR1 and CDR2 from the germline V gene are SGHTS and YDEGEE. V lost 0 bases and J lost 4, with 7 bases in between. The CDR3 covers 13 residues. CDR3 loop: CASSLAGGETQYF. In DNA, the CDR3 is TGTGCCAGCAGCTTGGCCGGGGGAGAGACCCAGTACTTC.

J is TRBJ2-5 and V is TRBV7-8; TRBD2 matches at 11 bases. V dropped 5 bases and J dropped 0; count of bases not matched to a gene: 5. Germline V gene sequence: CDR1 SGHVS, CDR2 FQNEAQ. The CDR3 loop spans 16 amino acids. In nucleotides, the CDR3 is TGTGCCAGCAGCCGGACTAGCGGGCGTCACCAAGAGACCCAGTACTTC. Protein sequence: CASSRTSGRHQETQYF.

The genes are TRBV7-9 and TRBJ1-1; possible D gene TRBD1, 6 bases. V was shortened by 5 bases and J by 0 bases, with 13 bases between the two germline ends. The CDR3 extends over 15 amino acids. CDR1 is SEHNR and CDR2 is FQNEAQ in the germline V gene (reference sequence). As DNA, the CDR3 is TGTGCCAGCAGCCCACCAGGGGCCTTGAACACTGAAGCTTTCTTT. Its translation: CASSPPGALNTEAFF.

The chain links TRBV11-3 to TRBJ2-3, with 11 bases fitting TRBD1. The CDR3 runs to 15 residues. Germline V gives CDR1 SGHNT, CDR2 YENEEA. The V and J ends lost 5 bases and 7 bases, in that order; junction bases with no gene match: 8. The CDR3 nucleotides read TGTGCCAGCAGCCAGGGACAGGGGGAATCAAATACGCAGTATTTT. Its translation is CASSQGQGESNTQYF. The whole variable domain, remainder taken from reference TRBV11-3 and TRBJ2-3, is EAGVVQSPRYKIIEKKQPVAFWCNPISGHNTLYWYLQNLGQGPELLIRYENEEAVDDSQLPKDRFSAERLKGVDSTLKIQPAELGDSAVYLCASSQGQGESNTQYFGPGTRLTVL.